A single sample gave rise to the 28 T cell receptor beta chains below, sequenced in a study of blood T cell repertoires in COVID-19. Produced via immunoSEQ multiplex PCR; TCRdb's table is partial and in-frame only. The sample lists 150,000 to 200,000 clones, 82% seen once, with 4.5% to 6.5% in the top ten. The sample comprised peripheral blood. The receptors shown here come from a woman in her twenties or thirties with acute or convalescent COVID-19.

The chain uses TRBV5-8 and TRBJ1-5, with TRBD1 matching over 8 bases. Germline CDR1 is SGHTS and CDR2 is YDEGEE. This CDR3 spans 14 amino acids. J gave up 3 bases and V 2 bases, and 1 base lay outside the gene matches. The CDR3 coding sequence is TGTGCCAGCAGCTTACAGGGGGTCAATCAGCCCCAGCATTTT. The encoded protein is CASSLQGVNQPQHF.

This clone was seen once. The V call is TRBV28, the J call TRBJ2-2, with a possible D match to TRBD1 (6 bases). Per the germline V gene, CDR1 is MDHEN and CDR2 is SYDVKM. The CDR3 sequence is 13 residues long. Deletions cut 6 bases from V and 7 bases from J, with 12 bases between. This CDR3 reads CASSVTGYGELFF. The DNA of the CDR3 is TGTGCCAGCAGCGTTACAGGGTACGGGGAGCTGTTTTTT. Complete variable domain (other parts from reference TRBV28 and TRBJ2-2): DVKVTQSSRYLVKRTGEKVFLECVQDMDHENMFWYRQDPGLGLRLIYFSYDVKMKEKGDIPEGYSVSREKKERFSLILESASTNQTSMYLCASSVTGYGELFFGEGSRLTVL.

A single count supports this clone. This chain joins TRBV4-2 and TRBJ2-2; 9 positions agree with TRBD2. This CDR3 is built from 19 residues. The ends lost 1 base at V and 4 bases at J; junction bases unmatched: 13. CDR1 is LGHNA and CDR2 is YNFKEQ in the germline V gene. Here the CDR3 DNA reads TGTGCCAGCAGCCAAGTAGCCTCGCGGGGGGGCCAGGGCACCGGGGAGCTGTTTTTT. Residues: CASSQVASRGGQGTGELFF.

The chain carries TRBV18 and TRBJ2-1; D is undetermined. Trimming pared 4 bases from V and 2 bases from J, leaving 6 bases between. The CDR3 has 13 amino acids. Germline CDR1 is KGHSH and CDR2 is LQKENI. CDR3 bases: TGTGCCAGCTCACAAAATACCTACAATGAGCAGTTCTTC. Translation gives CASSQNTYNEQFF.

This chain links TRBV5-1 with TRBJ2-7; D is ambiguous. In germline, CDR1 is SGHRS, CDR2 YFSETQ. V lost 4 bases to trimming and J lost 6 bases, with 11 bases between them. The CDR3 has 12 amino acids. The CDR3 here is CASSPDGVEQYF. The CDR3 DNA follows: TGCGCCAGCAGCCCAGACGGAGTCGAGCAGTACTTC.

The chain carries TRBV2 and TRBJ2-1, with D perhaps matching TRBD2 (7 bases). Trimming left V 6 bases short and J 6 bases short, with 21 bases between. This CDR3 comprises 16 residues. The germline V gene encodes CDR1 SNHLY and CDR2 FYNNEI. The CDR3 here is CASRPGSAGAFNEQFF. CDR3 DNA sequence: TGTGCCAGCAGACCTGGGTCCGCGGGGGCATTCAATGAGCAGTTCTTC.

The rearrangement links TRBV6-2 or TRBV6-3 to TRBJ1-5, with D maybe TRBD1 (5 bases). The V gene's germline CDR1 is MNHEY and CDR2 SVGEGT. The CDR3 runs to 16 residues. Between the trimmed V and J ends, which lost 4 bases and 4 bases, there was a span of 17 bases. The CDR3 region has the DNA TGTGCCAGCAGTTGGATGGCTTGGGGCTTAAATCAGCCCCAGCATTTT. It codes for CASSWMAWGLNQPQHF.

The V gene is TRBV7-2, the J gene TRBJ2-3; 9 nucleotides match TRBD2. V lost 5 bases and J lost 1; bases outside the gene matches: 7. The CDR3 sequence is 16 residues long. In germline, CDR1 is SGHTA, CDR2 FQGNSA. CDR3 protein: CASSIQSGGRTDTQYF. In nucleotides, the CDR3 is TGTGCCAGCAGCATTCAGAGCGGGGGGCGCACAGATACGCAGTATTTT.

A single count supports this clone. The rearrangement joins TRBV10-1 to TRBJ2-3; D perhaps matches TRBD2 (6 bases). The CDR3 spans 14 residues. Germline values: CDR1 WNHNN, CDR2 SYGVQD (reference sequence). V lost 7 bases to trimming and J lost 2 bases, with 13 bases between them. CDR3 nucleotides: TGCGCCAGCATGAAGGACTACCTCACAGATACGCAGTATTTT. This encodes CASMKDYLTDTQYF.

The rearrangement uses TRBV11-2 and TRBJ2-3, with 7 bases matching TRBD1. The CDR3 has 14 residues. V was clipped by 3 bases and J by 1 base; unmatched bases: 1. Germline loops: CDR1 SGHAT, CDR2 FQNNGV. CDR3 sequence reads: CASSFTGGTDTQYF. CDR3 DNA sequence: TGTGCCAGCAGCTTTACAGGGGGCACAGATACGCAGTATTTT.

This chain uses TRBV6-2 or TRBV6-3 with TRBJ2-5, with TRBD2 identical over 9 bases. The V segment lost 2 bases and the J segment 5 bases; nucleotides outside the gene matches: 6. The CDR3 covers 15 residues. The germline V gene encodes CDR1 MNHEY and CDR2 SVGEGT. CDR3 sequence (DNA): TGTGCCAGCAGTTACAGGAGCGGGAGGTCGGAGACCCAGTACTTC. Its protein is CASSYRSGRSETQYF.

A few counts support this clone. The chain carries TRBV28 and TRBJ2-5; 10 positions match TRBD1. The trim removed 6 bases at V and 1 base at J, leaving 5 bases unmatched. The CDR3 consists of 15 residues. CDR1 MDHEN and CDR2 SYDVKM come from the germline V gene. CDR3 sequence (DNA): TGTGCCAGCAGCCGGACAGGGGGTGTCCAAGAGACCCAGTACTTC. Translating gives CASSRTGGVQETQYF.

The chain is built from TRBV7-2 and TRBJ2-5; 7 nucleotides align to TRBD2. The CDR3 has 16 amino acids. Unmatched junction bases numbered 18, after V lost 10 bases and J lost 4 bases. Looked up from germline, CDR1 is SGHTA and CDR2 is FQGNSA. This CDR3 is CATVRGAGRRGETQYF. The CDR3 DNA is TGTGCCACCGTAAGGGGAGCGGGGAGGCGGGGAGAGACCCAGTACTTC. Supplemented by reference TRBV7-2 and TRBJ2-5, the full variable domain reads GAGVSQSPSNKVTEKGKDVELRCDPISGHTALYWYRQSLGQGLEFLIYFQGNSAPDKSGLPSDRFSAERTGGSVSTLTIQRTQQEDSAVYLCATVRGAGRRGETQYFGPGTRLLVL.

The CDR3 coding sequence is TGCGCCAGCAGCTTGGCGGGGGGCTTGCGAGAGACCCAGTACTTC. It specifies CASSLAGGLRETQYF. The V and J genes are TRBV5-1 and TRBJ2-5; the D gene is possibly TRBD2 (7 bases). The CDR3 is 15 residues long. Trimming pared 0 bases from V and 4 bases from J, leaving 13 bases between. The V gene's germline CDR1 is SGHRS and CDR2 YFSETQ.

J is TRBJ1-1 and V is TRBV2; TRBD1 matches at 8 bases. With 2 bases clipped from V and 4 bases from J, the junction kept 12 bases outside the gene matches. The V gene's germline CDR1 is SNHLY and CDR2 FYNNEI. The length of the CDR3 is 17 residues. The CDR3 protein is CASSERGRGRMGTEAFF. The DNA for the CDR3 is TGTGCCAGCAGTGAAAGAGGCAGGGGGCGCATGGGCACTGAAGCTTTCTTT.

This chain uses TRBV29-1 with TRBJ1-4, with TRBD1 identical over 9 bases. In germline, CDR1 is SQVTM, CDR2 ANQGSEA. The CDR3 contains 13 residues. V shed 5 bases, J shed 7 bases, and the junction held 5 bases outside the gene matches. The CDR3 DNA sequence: TGCAGCGTTAGTTGGGACAGGGCTGAAAAACTGTTTTTT. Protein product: CSVSWDRAEKLFF.

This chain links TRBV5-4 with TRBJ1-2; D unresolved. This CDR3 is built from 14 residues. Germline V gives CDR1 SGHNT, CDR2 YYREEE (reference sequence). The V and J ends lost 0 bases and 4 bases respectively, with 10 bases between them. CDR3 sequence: CASSLDTISYGYTF. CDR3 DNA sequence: TGTGCCAGCAGCTTGGACACGATAAGCTATGGCTACACCTTC.

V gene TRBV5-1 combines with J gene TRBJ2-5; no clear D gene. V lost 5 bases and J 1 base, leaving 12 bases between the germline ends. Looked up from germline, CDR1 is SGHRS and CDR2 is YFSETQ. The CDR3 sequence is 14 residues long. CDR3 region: CASRLTALQETQYF. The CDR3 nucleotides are TGCGCCAGCAGATTGACTGCCCTCCAAGAGACCCAGTACTTC.

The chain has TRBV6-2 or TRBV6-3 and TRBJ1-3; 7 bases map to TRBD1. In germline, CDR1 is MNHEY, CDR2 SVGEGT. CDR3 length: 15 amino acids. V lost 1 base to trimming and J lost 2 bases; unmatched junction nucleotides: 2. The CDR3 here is CASSYFGQAGNTIYF. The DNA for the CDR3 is TGTGCCAGCAGTTACTTCGGACAGGCTGGAAACACCATATATTTT.

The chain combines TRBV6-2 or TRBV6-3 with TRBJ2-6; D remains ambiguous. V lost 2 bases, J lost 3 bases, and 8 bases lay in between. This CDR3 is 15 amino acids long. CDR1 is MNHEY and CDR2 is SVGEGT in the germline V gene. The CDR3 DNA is TGTGCCAGCAGTTACGTACAATATGGGGCCAACGTCCTGACTTTC. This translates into CASSYVQYGANVLTF.

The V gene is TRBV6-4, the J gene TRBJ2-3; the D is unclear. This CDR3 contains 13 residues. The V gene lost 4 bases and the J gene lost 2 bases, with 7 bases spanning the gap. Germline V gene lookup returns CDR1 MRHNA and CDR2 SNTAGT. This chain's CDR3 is CASSVTFTDTQYF. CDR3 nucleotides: TGTGCCAGCAGTGTGACATTCACAGATACGCAGTATTTT.

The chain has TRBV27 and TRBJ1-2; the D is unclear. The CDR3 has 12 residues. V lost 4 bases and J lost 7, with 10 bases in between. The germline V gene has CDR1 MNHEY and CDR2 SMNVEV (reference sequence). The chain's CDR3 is CASSSPGTGYTF. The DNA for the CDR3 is TGTGCCAGCAGTTCTCCGGGAACTGGCTACACCTTC.

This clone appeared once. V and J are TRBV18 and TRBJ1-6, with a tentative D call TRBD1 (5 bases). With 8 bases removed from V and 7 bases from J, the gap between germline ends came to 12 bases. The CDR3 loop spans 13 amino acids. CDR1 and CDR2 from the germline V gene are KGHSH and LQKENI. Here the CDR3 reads CASLQTVNSPLHF. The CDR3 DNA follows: TGTGCCAGCCTGCAGACAGTAAATTCACCCCTCCACTTT.

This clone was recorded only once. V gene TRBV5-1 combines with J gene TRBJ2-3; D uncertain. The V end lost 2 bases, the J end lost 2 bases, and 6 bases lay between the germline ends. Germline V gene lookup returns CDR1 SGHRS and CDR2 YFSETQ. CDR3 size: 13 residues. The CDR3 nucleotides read TGCGCCAGCAGCTTCTATGACACAGATACGCAGTATTTT. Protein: CASSFYDTDTQYF.

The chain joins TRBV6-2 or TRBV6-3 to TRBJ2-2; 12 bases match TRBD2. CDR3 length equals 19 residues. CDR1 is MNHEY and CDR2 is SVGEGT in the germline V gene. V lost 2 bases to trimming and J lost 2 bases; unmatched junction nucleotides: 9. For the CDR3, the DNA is TGTGCCAGCAGTTACCACCTCGGGACTAGCGGGCCAAACACCGGGGAGCTGTTTTTT. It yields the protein CASSYHLGTSGPNTGELFF.

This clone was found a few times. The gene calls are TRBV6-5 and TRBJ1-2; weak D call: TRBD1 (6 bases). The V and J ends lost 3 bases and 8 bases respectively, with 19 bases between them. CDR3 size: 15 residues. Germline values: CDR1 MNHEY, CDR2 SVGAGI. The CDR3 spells CASSYTSGGRRGYTF. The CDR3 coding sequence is TGTGCCAGCAGTTATACTTCCGGGGGGCGCCGGGGCTACACCTTC.

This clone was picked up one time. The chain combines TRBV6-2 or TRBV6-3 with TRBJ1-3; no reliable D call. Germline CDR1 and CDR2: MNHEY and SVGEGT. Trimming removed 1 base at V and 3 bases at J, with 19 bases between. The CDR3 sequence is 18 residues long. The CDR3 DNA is TGTGCCAGCAGTTACTATCGCCTGTTGAAGAGGGATGGAAACACCATATATTTT. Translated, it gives CASSYYRLLKRDGNTIYF.

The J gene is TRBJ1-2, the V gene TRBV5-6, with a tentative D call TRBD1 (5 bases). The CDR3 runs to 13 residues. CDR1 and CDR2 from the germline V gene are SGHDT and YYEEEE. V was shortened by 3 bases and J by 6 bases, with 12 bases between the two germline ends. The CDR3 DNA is TGTGCCAGCAGCTGGGTGACAGTAGATGGCTACACCTTC. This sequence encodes CASSWVTVDGYTF.